The 5 T cell receptor beta chains in this list originate from one sample, sequenced in a study of blood T cell dynamics during melanoma immunotherapy. This sample's time point: pre-treatment baseline. The protocol was immunoSEQ multiplex PCR, while the TCRdb copy is restricted to in-frame clones and leaves out a portion. The sample lists about 24,000 clones, roughly 89% occurring once. Here the sequenced sample was blood, taken from a patient treated with checkpoint blockade. These receptors all stem from a human donor with melanoma.

In this sample, this clone turned up once. The chain employs TRBV7-9 and TRBJ2-2, with TRBD2 matching over 8 bases. Trimming removed 2 bases from V and 6 bases from J; junction bases left unmatched: 8. Germline V gene sequence: CDR1 SEHNR, CDR2 FQNEAQ (reference sequence). The CDR3 loop spans 16 amino acids. The chain's CDR3 is CASSLTHAGGPGELFF. The DNA for the CDR3 is TGTGCCAGCAGCTTAACTCACGCGGGAGGACCCGGGGAGCTGTTTTTT.

This chain links TRBV18 with TRBJ1-6, with D perhaps TRBD1 (6 bases). The CDR3 runs 17 residues. In germline, CDR1 is KGHSH, CDR2 LQKENI. The V and J ends lost 0 bases and 6 bases respectively, with 15 bases between them. CDR3 in DNA: TGTGCCAGCTCACCACCGTTTTCCAGGGGCCGTAATTCACCCCTCCACTTT. Its translation is CASSPPFSRGRNSPLHF.

This clone has a handful of counts. The chain carries TRBV5-4 and TRBJ2-6; tentative D call: TRBD1 (7 bases). Germline V gene sequence: CDR1 SGHNT, CDR2 YYREEE (reference sequence). Trimming took off 0 bases at V and 5 bases at J, with 12 bases between the two ends. The CDR3 loop spans 16 amino acids. CDR3 in amino acids: CASSLEGGGRANVLTF. In DNA, the CDR3 is TGTGCCAGCAGCTTGGAAGGGGGCGGGAGGGCCAACGTCCTGACTTTC.

V is TRBV6-5 and J is TRBJ2-1; 7 bases map to TRBD1. The V and J ends lost 1 base and 2 bases, in that order; junction bases with no gene match: 5. The V gene's germline CDR1 is MNHEY and CDR2 SVGAGI. The length of the CDR3 is 16 residues. DNA of the CDR3: TGTGCCAGCAGTTACTTTAGACAGGGCCCCTACAATGAGCAGTTCTTC. Protein product: CASSYFRQGPYNEQFF.

The chain combines TRBV15 with TRBJ2-7; no clear D gene. The CDR3 has 13 residues. Germline CDR1 and CDR2: LNHNV and YYDKDF (reference sequence). Trimming pared 8 bases from V and 4 bases from J, leaving 15 bases between. The CDR3 nucleotides are TGTGCCACCGCTAGTCGTATCGCGTACGAGCAGTACTTC. It yields the protein CATASRIAYEQYF.